This T cell receptor (beta chain) was sequenced in a study of T cell responses to AZD1222 COVID-19 vaccine. A remark on this clone: Its antigen is unknown.

Repertoires were generated with immunoSEQ multiplex PCR, while TCRdb's copy carries only in-frame clones and drops some. The data contain more than 110,000 clones, about 93% of them singletons. V was pared by 2 bases and J by 6 bases, with 21 bases between. CDR1 is MDHEN, CDR2 SYDVKM, per germline. The CDR3 is 17 residues long. Findings and caveats of the study: The study reported that nearly half of spike-specific TCRs target unmutated variant regions.

The source is an adult in good health. The specimen was peripheral blood, collected on day 0 of AZD1222 vaccination. The rearrangement joins TRBV28 to TRBJ2-3; D remains unclear. The CDR3 DNA reads as TGTGCCAGCAGTTTAAGGTCCCTGACAAATAGGGTGGATACGCAGTATTTT. Its translation: CASSLRSLTNRVDTQYF.